A selection of T cell receptor beta chains follows, all from one sample in a study of shared clonotypes between healthy human individuals. Generated by immunoSEQ multiplex PCR, the TCRdb table keeps only in-frame clones and is missing some. Of over 1.5 million clones listed, about 98% were seen once; the top ten hold 0.45%. Sequencing used naive CD4+ T cells sorted from blood. These receptors were taken from a man aged 25 to 40 in good health. Both conserved end residues are part of each CDR3. The D gene is left open where the match is weak. Size is omitted from some rows. Given values are once, few, many or a class for expanded clones.

J | size | V | D | DNA | CDR3
TRBJ1-2 | once | TRBV5-5 | NA | TGTGCCAGCAGCTTAACAGTTACTAACTATGGCTACACCTTC | CASSLTVTNYGYTF
TRBJ1-2 | NA | TRBV5-1 | NA | TGCGCCAGCAGCTCCTGGGGTATGGGCTACACCTTC | CASSSWGMGYTF
TRBJ2-7 | NA | TRBV7-2 | TRBD2 | TGTGCCAGCAGCTTAGATGGGGGGGACCTTTACGAGCAGTACTTC | CASSLDGGDLYEQYF
TRBJ1-1 | NA | TRBV13 | TRBD1 | TGTGCCAGCAGCTACCGGACAGGGGGCACTGAAGCTTTCTTT | CASSYRTGGTEAFF
TRBJ2-2 | once | TRBV9 | NA | TGTGCCAGCAGCGTAGGCGGAGGGTTCTGGGAGCTGTTTTTT | CASSVGGGFWELFF
TRBJ2-2 | NA | TRBV30 | NA | TGTGCCTGGACGGGCACCGGGGAGCTGTTTTTT | CAWTGTGELFF
TRBJ2-7 | NA | TRBV28 | NA | TGTGCCAGCAGTAAAAGCTCCTACGAGCAGTACTTC | CASSKSSYEQYF
TRBJ1-1 | NA | TRBV10-3 | NA | TGTGCCATCACTCCGGGGGATACTGAAGCTTTCTTT | CAITPGDTEAFF
TRBJ2-7 | NA | TRBV6-6 | NA | TGTGCCAGCAGTTACTCTCGCGGGGCCTACGAGCAGTACTTC | CASSYSRGAYEQYF
TRBJ2-1 | NA | TRBV4-3 | NA | TGCGCCAGCAGCCAAGGCAGGGCGAATGAGCAGTTCTTC | CASSQGRANEQFF
TRBJ2-1 | NA | TRBV5-6 | TRBD2 | TGTGCCAGCAGCTTGGTTATTAAGTTGGGGGGGAATGAGCAGTTCTTC | CASSLVIKLGGNEQFF
TRBJ1-1 | NA | TRBV1 | NA | TGCACCAGCAGCCAAGAAAAGACCCCTGAAGCTTTCTTT | CTSSQEKTPEAFF
TRBJ2-7 | once | TRBV7-2 | NA | TGTGCCAGCAGCTCGGTGGGGGCGGGCGAGCAGTACTTC | CASSSVGAGEQYF
TRBJ1-3 | NA | TRBV15 | TRBD1 | TGTGCCACCAGCAGAGAGCTTCTCCGGGACAGGGGGGGAAACACCATATATTTT | CATSRELLRDRGGNTIYF
TRBJ1-5 | NA | TRBV19 | NA | TGTGCCAGTAGGCAGGGGAGTAGCAATCAGCCCCAGCATTTT | CASRQGSSNQPQHF
TRBJ2-5 | NA | TRBV10-3 | TRBD2 | TGTGCCACCCTAGCGGGAGTGGGAGAGACCCAGTACTTC | CATLAGVGETQYF
TRBJ1-1 | NA | TRBV7-2 | NA | TGTGCCAGCAGCTTAGGGGTTGGGGGGCCTGAAGCTTTCTTT | CASSLGVGGPEAFF